This T cell receptor (beta chain) was captured by sequencing in a study of shared clonotypes between healthy human individuals. Trimming shortened V by 1 base and J by 8 bases, and 12 bases separated the two germline ends. CDR3 length: 14 amino acids. Germline assignment: CDR1 MGHRA and CDR2 YSYEKL. Original data processing: Filtering differed since immunoSEQ provided only junctions, with no quality scores. Method: immunoSEQ multiplex PCR; TCRdb's copy keeps in-frame clones and lacks some. Clone size and V and J calls were adopted from that table, with D and trimming inferred from the DNA. The sample consists of over 300,000 clones, about nine tenths of them appearing once.

The sequence was obtained from a man between 18 and 29 years old in good health. The sample was memory CD8+ T cells sorted from blood. Subset indicated: CD45RO+ cells pooled with CCR7-negative TemRA cells. J is TRBJ2-4 and V is TRBV4-1, with D possibly called TRBD1 or TRBD2 (7 bases each). The CDR3 spells CASSQAPGGDIQYF. The CDR3 coding sequence is TGCGCCAGCAGCCAAGCCCCAGGGGGGGACATTCAGTACTTC.